These 22 T cell receptor beta chains share one sample of origin, sequenced in a study of blood T cells in healthy people across ages (dated by TCRdb to the mid-2010s). The library was prepared using 5' RACE. The listed sequencing device is Illumina HiSeq 2500. A second PCR of 7 to 11 cycles was performed with a sample-barcoded 5' primer and a J-beta primer mix. Using fastp at Q25 and MiXCR, TCRdb reprocessed the public reads and kept productive beta chains. Entries that share a CDR3 protein sequence are merged under the most common genes and DNA. This sample has approximately 600,000 distinct CDR3 sequences in its table, and about 53% of those were observed once. Of the sample, around 37% is held by the ten largest clones. Sequenced input: blood. The receptor source for this set is a man aged 55 to 69 in good health.

The chain couples TRBV6-5 to TRBJ1-6, with TRBD1 matching over 7 bases. J was trimmed by 5 bases and V by 6 bases; bases with no gene match: 10. CDR1 and CDR2 (germline): MNHEY, SVGAGI. The CDR3 totals 16 residues. The CDR3: CASSLQRTGHNSPLHF. The CDR3 nucleotides read TGTGCCAGCAGCCTACAGAGGACAGGCCATAATTCACCCCTCCACTTT.

The chain links TRBV11-2 to TRBJ2-6, with D uncertain. The germline V and J ends were trimmed by 8 bases and 3 bases, with 8 bases remaining between them. The CDR3 covers 13 residues. The germline V gene encodes CDR1 SGHAT and CDR2 FQNNGV. In nucleotides, the CDR3 is TGTGCCAGCGCCCGTAGTGGGGCCAACGTCCTGACTTTC. It yields the protein CASARSGANVLTF.

There are a few counts of this clonotype. V usage is TRBV12-3 or TRBV12-4 and J usage is TRBJ1-2; D not certain. The V end lost 6 bases, the J end lost 8 bases, and 16 bases lay between the germline ends. The CDR3 loop spans 13 amino acids. The CDR3 DNA is TGTGCCAGCAGACAAGACGGGGTCTGGGGCTACACCTTC. It specifies CASRQDGVWGYTF.

The chain combines TRBV18 with TRBJ2-1; D remains unclear. The length of the CDR3 is 15 residues. Germline assignment: CDR1 KGHSH and CDR2 LQKENI. The germline V and J ends were trimmed by 6 bases and 2 bases, with 14 bases remaining between them. As DNA, the CDR3 is TGTGCCAGCTCCCTGGCTATAACGCCCTACAATGAGCAGTTCTTC. It specifies CASSLAITPYNEQFF.

V and J are TRBV20-1 and TRBJ2-1; D gene uncertain. Germline V gene data show CDR1 as DFQATT and CDR2 as SNEGSKA (reference sequence). This CDR3 region has 11 residues. The V end was cut by 6 bases, the J end by 4 bases, with 7 bases between. The CDR3 nucleotides read TGCAGTGCGACACTATACAATGAGCAGTTCTTC. Its protein product is CSATLYNEQFF.

This clonotype showed up just a few times. The chain is built from TRBV6-6 and TRBJ2-7, with 12 nucleotides matching TRBD1. The CDR3 covers 17 residues. With 2 bases clipped from V and 5 bases from J, the junction kept 10 bases outside the gene matches. CDR1 is MNHNY and CDR2 is SVGAGI in the germline V gene (reference sequence). The CDR3 DNA sequence: TGTGCCAGCAGTTACACCCCGGGACAGGGGGCCGTCAACGAGCAGTACTTC. It specifies CASSYTPGQGAVNEQYF.

This chain links TRBV11-2 with TRBJ2-1; the D gene is possibly TRBD2 (5 bases). Trimming stripped 4 bases from V and 6 bases from J, with 16 bases between. The CDR3 is 15 residues long. CDR1 and CDR2 from the germline V gene are SGHAT and FQNNGV. CDR3 residues: CASSYTRGLLNEQFF. The CDR3 region has the DNA TGTGCCAGCAGCTATACTAGAGGACTCCTCAATGAGCAGTTCTTC.

The chain recombines TRBV6-2 or TRBV6-3 with TRBJ2-4, with 7 nucleotides matching TRBD1. The J call may be incorrect, as the DNA end agrees better with TRBJ2-7. CDR3 size: 13 residues. Germline CDR1 and CDR2: MNHEY and SVGEGT. The CDR3 region is CASEGQSSYEQYF. The CDR3 DNA reads TGTGCCAGCGAGGGACAGTCTTCCTACGAGCAGTACTTC.

The CDR3 DNA reads as TGCGCCAGCAGCTTTGGGGCTAAAGTCCCCCCCGAGCAGTACTTC. Translation gives CASSFGAKVPPEQYF. The rearrangement joins TRBV5-1 to TRBJ2-5; D is possibly TRBD1 (5 bases). The J call may be wrong; the DNA end is better matched by TRBJ2-7. This CDR3 comprises 15 residues. Germline V gene data show CDR1 as SGHRS and CDR2 as YFSETQ.

About this clonotype itself: An end of the junction differs from the germline gene, which may be a read error. The chain employs TRBV9 and TRBJ1-2; perhaps TRBD1 as D (6 bases). The CDR3 length is 14 residues. Per germline, CDR1 SGDLS and CDR2 YYNGEE. The CDR3 DNA reads as TGTACCAGCAGCGTAGATCGACAGGCCTATGGCTACACCTTC. It yields the protein CTSSVDRQAYGYTF.

V gene TRBV6-5 combines with J gene TRBJ2-5, with 7 bases aligning to TRBD2. The germline gives CDR1 MNHEY, CDR2 SVGAGI. J gave up 5 bases and V 2 bases, and 5 bases lay outside the gene matches. The CDR3 runs 14 residues. The CDR3 nucleotides read TGTGCCAGCAGTTACACGCGGGGGACGGAGACCCAGTACTTC. As protein: CASSYTRGTETQYF.

The chain is built from TRBV28 and TRBJ2-3, with 7 positions matching TRBD2. Germline-derived CDR1 and CDR2 are MDHEN and SYDVKM. The CDR3 totals 14 residues. With 7 bases clipped from V and 0 bases from J, the junction kept 4 bases outside the gene matches. The CDR3 coding sequence is TGTGCCAGCATCGGGCGGGGGAGCACAGATACGCAGTATTTT. It codes for CASIGRGSTDTQYF.

The J gene is TRBJ2-5, the V gene TRBV5-5; TRBD2 agrees at 16 bases. CDR3 length: 18 residues. Losses at the gene ends were 2 bases for V and 4 bases for J; bases not matched to a gene: 8. Germline-derived CDR1 and CDR2 are SGHKS and YYEKEE (reference sequence). The CDR3 loop is CASSFYGTSGGAGETQYF. The CDR3 DNA sequence: TGTGCCAGCAGCTTTTATGGGACTAGCGGGGGGGCCGGAGAGACCCAGTACTTC.

In this sample, this clonotype turned up many times. The rearrangement joins TRBV7-2 to TRBJ2-1, with D maybe TRBD2 (5 bases). The germline V gene has CDR1 SGHTA and CDR2 FQGNSA. The V and J ends lost 4 bases and 7 bases respectively, with 14 bases between them. CDR3 size: 14 residues. CDR3 bases: TGTGCCAGCAGCTCATCCGGACTCGGTAATGAGCAGTTCTTC. This translates into CASSSSGLGNEQFF.

The genes are TRBV20-1 and TRBJ2-1; 9 bases are shared with TRBD1. CDR1 and CDR2 from the germline V gene are DFQATT and SNEGSKA (reference sequence). There are 15 residues in the CDR3. The V gene end was trimmed by 3 bases and the J gene end by 0 bases; junction bases not matched to a gene: 3. This CDR3 reads CSARDRGPSYNEQFF. DNA for the CDR3: TGCAGTGCTAGGGACAGGGGCCCCTCCTACAATGAGCAGTTCTTC.

Remarks on this clonotype: A junction boundary mismatches the germline segment, possibly from a read error. The chain is built from TRBV7-2 and TRBJ1-2; D may be TRBD1 (6 bases). The CDR3 sequence is 14 residues long. Germline V gene data show CDR1 as SGHTA and CDR2 as FQGNSA. The CDR3 loop reads CASRGGGHLYDYIF. The DNA for the CDR3 is TGTGCCAGTCGGGGCGGGGGCCATCTCTATGACTACATCTTC.

V is TRBV2 and J is TRBJ2-1; 12 nucleotides line up with TRBD2. The length of the CDR3 is 17 residues. The junction had 9 bases not matched to a gene; V was cut back by 2 bases and J by 7 bases. Germline CDR1 SNHLY, CDR2 FYNNEI. This CDR3 reads CASSERSSGGAGNEQFF. CDR3 bases: TGTGCCAGCAGTGAAAGGTCTAGCGGGGGGGCTGGTAATGAGCAGTTCTTC. The complete variable domain, with remaining parts taken from reference TRBV2 and TRBJ2-1, reads EPEVTQTPSHQVTQMGQEVILRCVPISNHLYFYWYRQILGQKVEFLVSFYNNEISEKSEIFDDQFSVERPDGSNFTLKIRSTKLEDSAMYFCASSERSSGGAGNEQFFGPGTRLTVL.

Turning to this clonotype: Its ends do not fully match the called genes, so a read error is possible. The rearrangement links TRBV13 to TRBJ1-6; 8 nucleotides agree with TRBD1. CDR3 length: 14 amino acids. Germline loops: CDR1 PRHDT, CDR2 FYEKMQ (reference sequence). CDR3 coding DNA: TGTGCCAGCAGCACGGACAGGGCCGGTTCACCCCCCCACTTT. Translation gives CASSTDRAGSPPHF.

V gene TRBV20-1 combines with J gene TRBJ2-3; TRBD2 aligns across 11 bases. The CDR3 contains 19 residues. The germline gives CDR1 DFQATT, CDR2 SNEGSKA (reference sequence). V dropped 3 bases and J dropped 0; count of bases not matched to a gene: 14. This CDR3 reads CSASPPRLAGGWSTDTQYF. In nucleotides, the CDR3 is TGCAGTGCTAGTCCGCCCCGGCTAGCGGGGGGATGGAGCACAGATACGCAGTATTTT.

V is TRBV28 and J is TRBJ2-1, with TRBD2 identical over 9 bases. Germline V gene sequence: CDR1 MDHEN, CDR2 SYDVKM. The CDR3 runs 17 residues. V was pared by 5 bases and J by 5 bases, with 13 bases of the junction left unmatched. The CDR3 loop reads CASSPYRSGGRNNEQFF. Written as DNA, the CDR3 is TGTGCCAGCAGTCCCTATCGGAGCGGGGGGAGAAACAATGAGCAGTTCTTC.

The genes are TRBV28 and TRBJ1-2, with 10 bases lining up with TRBD1. The CDR3 consists of 14 residues. Unmatched junction bases numbered 4, after V lost 6 bases and J lost 3 bases. From germline, CDR1 is MDHEN and CDR2 SYDVKM. As DNA, the CDR3 is TGTGCCAGCAGAGGACAGGGGGGGCACTATGGCTACACCTTC. Protein sequence: CASRGQGGHYGYTF.

There are a few counts of this clonotype. The CDR3 nucleotides are TGCAGTGCTAGAGATCTAACGGGGGGGAACAATGAGCAGTTCTTC. This gives the protein CSARDLTGGNNEQFF. V gene TRBV20-1 combines with J gene TRBJ2-1; TRBD2 matches at 8 bases. CDR3 size: 15 residues. CDR1 is DFQATT and CDR2 is SNEGSKA in the germline V gene (reference sequence). V was pared by 0 bases and J by 5 bases, with 6 bases of the junction left unmatched.